This is a list of T cell receptor beta chains from one sample in a study of brain T cells in children with intractable seizures. The data were produced by immunoSEQ multiplex PCR, yet TCRdb's version contains in-frame clones alone and is incomplete. The sample lists 340,000 or so clones; over 90% were seen once. The specimen comprised peripheral blood, sampled less than 6 months after surgery. The origin of the receptors is a boy younger than two with tuberous sclerosis and intractable seizures. Each CDR3 is given with its conserved first and last residue. A clone size is listed for some rows: how often the clone was seen (once, few, many), or a class if it is expanded.

>14|-|TRBV5-1|TRBJ1-6
CASTLGGYNSPLHF
>18|-|TRBV11-3|TRBJ1-3
CASSFGQGMGSSGNTIYF
>12|-|TRBV12-3/TRBV12-4|TRBJ1-1
CASSLGLSQAFF
>18|-|TRBV27|TRBJ2-7
CASSPQGLAGGYSYEQYF
>14|-|TRBV21-1|TRBJ1-3
CASSKDNSGNTIYF
>15|-|TRBV30|TRBJ2-5
CAWETGRLIGETQYF
>14|-|TRBV7-2|TRBJ2-3
CASSQNLAVDTQYF
>13|-|TRBV3-1/TRBV3-2|TRBJ1-2
CASSLKTGYGYTF
>18|-|TRBV4-2|TRBJ2-7
CASSQDRGGLALVHEQYF
>13|few|TRBV11-1|TRBJ1-2
CASSPQGFDGYTF
>18|-|TRBV10-3|TRBJ1-5
CAISGSSPGQHSNQPQHF
>16|-|TRBV19|TRBJ2-5
CASGPSGRVGRETQYF
>15|-|TRBV20-1|TRBJ1-1
CSASRRTRIDSEAFF
>15|-|TRBV10-3|TRBJ1-2
CAIKGGAKANYGYTF
>15|-|TRBV6-1|TRBJ2-7
CASSEPWGSWIEQYF
>16|-|TRBV3-1/TRBV3-2|TRBJ2-5
CASSPRTSGVGVTQYF
>17|-|TRBV5-6|TRBJ2-2
CASTQIGTSGNTGELFF
>12|-|TRBV9|TRBJ2-3
CASSEGSDTQYF
>15|-|TRBV5-8|TRBJ2-3
CASSFFKRYTDTQYF
>19|-|TRBV27|TRBJ2-3
CASSFHSRLVGRFVDTQYF
>13|-|TRBV4-1|TRBJ1-2
CASSRGTGDGYTF
>16|once|TRBV7-8|TRBJ2-7
CASSSSGIWVDYEQYF
>16|once|TRBV2|TRBJ1-2
CASNFGLKTKKYGYTF
>13|-|TRBV9|TRBJ1-1
CASSGGAGTEAFF
>15|-|TRBV10-2|TRBJ2-1
CASSEWRGALAEQFF
>15|-|TRBV7-3|TRBJ1-6
CASSLGTGVASPLHF
>15|-|TRBV6-6|TRBJ2-3
CASSYSRERTDTQYF
>19|-|TRBV6-1|TRBJ1-5
CASSETLYSAGSSNQPQHF
>15|-|TRBV4-2|TRBJ2-7
CASSPPGLAGHEQYF
>13|-|TRBV7-2|TRBJ1-2
CASSLTLDYGYTF